Below, 5 T cell receptor beta chains from the same sample are listed, as sequenced in a study of blood T cell repertoires in COVID-19. Profiled with immunoSEQ multiplex PCR; TCRdb holds only in-frame clones, not every one. The table records around 46,000 clones, about 85% of them present only once. Sequencing input: peripheral blood. The origin of the receptors is a human donor in a cohort sampled during active COVID-19.

This rearrangement joins TRBV6-5 to TRBJ2-1, with D perhaps TRBD1 (6 bases). The CDR3 loop spans 16 amino acids. The V end was cut by 0 bases, the J end by 6 bases, with 15 bases between. The germline CDR1 and CDR2 sequences are MNHEY and SVGAGI. The CDR3 loop is CASSYSGTRASNEQFF. The CDR3 coding sequence is TGTGCCAGCAGTTACTCTGGGACAAGGGCATCCAATGAGCAGTTCTTC.

The chain uses TRBV6-5 and TRBJ2-7, with D perhaps TRBD1 (6 bases). The germline V gene has CDR1 MNHEY and CDR2 SVGAGI. The ends were cut back, 0 bases at V and 4 bases at J, with 13 bases in the middle. CDR3 size: 15 residues. The DNA of the CDR3 is TGTGCCAGCAGTTACTCGAAAGTGGACAGTTACGAGCAGTACTTC. Protein product: CASSYSKVDSYEQYF.

The chain is built from TRBV19 and TRBJ1-1, with 7 bases that match TRBD1. In germline, CDR1 is LNHDA, CDR2 SQIVND (reference sequence). CDR3 length equals 17 residues. The junction had 16 bases not matched to a gene; V was cut back by 7 bases and J by 2 bases. This CDR3 reads CASTTLAGGVRNTEAFF. The CDR3 nucleotides read TGTGCCAGTACCACCCTCGCAGGGGGAGTTAGAAACACTGAAGCTTTCTTT.

The chain couples TRBV7-3 to TRBJ2-2, with TRBD2 matching over 8 bases. The CDR3 is 17 residues long. The ends lost 2 bases at V and 6 bases at J; junction bases unmatched: 11. Germline V gene lookup returns CDR1 SGHTA and CDR2 FQGTGA. The chain's CDR3 is CASSLPRGGTRAGELFF. CDR3 DNA: TGTGCCAGCAGCTTACCCCGCGGGGGGACGAGGGCCGGGGAGCTGTTTTTT.

This clone was counted a few times. The chain couples TRBV9 to TRBJ2-7; TRBD2 matches at 7 bases. The CDR3 length is 16 residues. Germline V gene lookup returns CDR1 SGDLS and CDR2 YYNGEE. V lost 4 bases to trimming and J lost 0 bases; unmatched junction nucleotides: 10. In DNA, the CDR3 is TGTGCCAGCAGCCCCCACGGGGGGTACCTCTCCTACGAGCAGTACTTC. It yields the protein CASSPHGGYLSYEQYF.